This T cell receptor beta chain appears in the sequencing data of a study of T cell repertoires in aging, cancer and after chemotherapy (dated by TCRdb to 2018 to 2020). About the study as a whole: Donors were distributed across six age groups ranging from 30 or younger to 70 or older, with at least three individuals included per group. Control TCR repertoires from healthy donors were recorded across several months to years, and re-sampling revealed clear clonal overlap. Roughly 9.6 million TCR reads were contained in the full dataset. Alongside 95 healthy donors serving as a reference group, the cohort included approximately 210 cancer patients, of whom some 91 had hematological cancers and 110 to 140 had solid cancers. To look at immunoaging and at how T cells reconstitute after chemotherapy, the study profiled TCR beta repertoires in peripheral blood from both healthy donors and cancer patients.

Rearranged TRB sequences spanning V, D and J segments were amplified in a multiplex touch-down PCR with a mixed TRB-A/B primer pool. Illumina adapters and sample indices were attached to the amplicons through two consecutive PCR reactions run with Phusion HS II polymerase. Amplicons were gel-purified using the NucleoSpin Gel and PCR Clean-up kit and were subsequently checked with Qubit and an Agilent 2100 Bioanalyzer. Sequencing of libraries was carried out on an Illumina MiSeq in 600-cycle, single-indexed, paired-end runs. On the authors' methods: TRB sequences were processed with MiXCR versions 2.12 and 3.0.5. Each unique CDR3 nucleotide sequence was counted as one clone, and only productive sequences with at least two reads were retained. The repertoire metrics were Shannon diversity, evenness, clonality (defined as one minus evenness), and alpha-parameterized diversity profiles covering alpha 0 to 5. The IGoR algorithm was used to calculate generation probabilities of clones in the paired pre- and post-chemotherapy samples. In TCRdb, the public reads were trimmed at Q25 with fastp and aligned with MiXCR, with productive beta chains retained. Every entry covers one CDR3 protein and lists the most common genes and DNA from its rows. These V and J calls are TCRdb output, not the study's own analysis. In all, the sample holds 10,000 to 13,000 distinct CDR3 sequences, and about 32% of those were seen once. The top ten clones comprise 2.5% to 4% of the sample.

TCR beta rearrangements were amplified from genomic DNA isolated from peripheral blood, not from sorted cells or RNA. This clonotype has a handful of counts. The clone's antigen remains unknown. No base qualities exist here, and no much larger clone lies one base off it. The full study reports these points: An increase in median generation probability over the chemotherapy interval was observed in both cancer cohorts, suggesting that the repertoire was reconstituted through rebound thymic output. In healthy donors, the decline in TCR diversity with age was mainly explained by loss of richness, whereas in cancer patients loss of evenness was also found to contribute. The authors noted that the repertoire data do not allow conclusions about immunological memory after chemotherapy. Compared with age-matched healthy donors, untreated patients with either hematological or solid cancers had significantly lower TCR diversity in the blood along with higher clonality.

Sequenced: blood. The TCR comes from a human donor in good health.

This receptor carries the CDR3 CASSLSKGSYYEQYF. The DNA reads TGTGCCAGCAGTTTGTCTAAAGGTTCCTACTACGAGCAGTACTTC. The sequence joins TRBV27 to TRBJ2-7, with no confident D gene call. The CDR3, from cysteine to phenylalanine, totals 15 residues. Here the CDR3 DNA is all that survives: 45 bases in frame from base 1. The germline V gene (reference sequence) sets CDR1 to MNHEY and CDR2 to SMNVEV. The trim is 3 bases for V and 3 bases for J, with a gap of 15 bases between the germline ends.